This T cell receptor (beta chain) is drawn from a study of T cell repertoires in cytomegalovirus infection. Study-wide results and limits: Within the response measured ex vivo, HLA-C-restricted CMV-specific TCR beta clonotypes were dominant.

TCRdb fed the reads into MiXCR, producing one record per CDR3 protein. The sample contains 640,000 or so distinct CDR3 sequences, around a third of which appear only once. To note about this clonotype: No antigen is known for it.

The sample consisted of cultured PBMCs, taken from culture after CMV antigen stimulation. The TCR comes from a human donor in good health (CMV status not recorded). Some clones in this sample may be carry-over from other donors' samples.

CDR3 nucleotide sequence: TGTGCCAGCAGGTTCGCCGGGGGGAAAGCTTTCTTT. Translated, it gives CASRFAGGKAFF. This sequence joins TRBV7-2 and TRBJ1-1; D may be TRBD1 (5 bases). Germline assignment: CDR1 SGHTA and CDR2 FQGNSA. The CDR3 loop spans 12 amino acids. The ends were cut back, 6 bases at V and 9 bases at J, with 14 bases in the middle.